This T cell receptor (beta chain) was recovered during a study of spatial heterogeneity in lung cancer. Study-level findings and limits: Tumor mutation count correlated with how many alpha and beta TCRs expanded intratumorally.

Details on this clonotype: The antigen is unknown.

Germline CDR1 LGHDT, CDR2 YNNKEL (reference sequence). The junction had 9 bases not matched to a gene; V was cut back by 1 base and J by 0 bases. The CDR3 length is 18 residues. Time point described: sample taken at primary tumor resection. The donor population consisted of some 67 patients with untreated, early-stage non-small cell lung cancer. No cells were sorted before sequencing. The whole RNA sequenced was extracted from tumor, nontumor lung or frozen PBMC. Each TCR cDNA molecule carried a unique molecular identifier. One entry per CDR3 protein results from TCRdb running MiXCR on the 5' RACE reads. The repertoire has roughly 18,000 distinct CDR3 sequences, roughly 7% of them found once; the top ten carry around 20%.

The sequence was collected from a female donor with early-stage non-small cell lung cancer. The input for sequencing was lung tumor tissue, taken at surgery. The gene calls are TRBV3-1 and TRBJ2-4, with 7 positions matching TRBD2. CDR3 coding DNA: TGTGCCAGCAGCCAAGTATTGGGGAGGGTGACAGCCAAAAACATTCAGTACTTC. Amino acid sequence: CASSQVLGRVTAKNIQYF. Variable domain in full (rest from reference TRBV3-1 and TRBJ2-4): DTAVSQTPKYLVTQMGNDKSIKCEQNLGHDTMYWYKQDSKKFLKIMFSYNNKELIINETVPNRFSPKSPDKAHLNLHINSLELGDSAVYFCASSQVLGRVTAKNIQYFGAGTRLSVL.